This is a list of T cell receptor beta chains from one sample in a study of beta chain features in type 1 diabetes. This table comes from immunoSEQ multiplex PCR, and its TCRdb copy is limited to in-frame clones, with some not included. The data hold around 340,000 clones, with approximately 10% observed a single time. Material for sequencing was central memory CD4+ T cells from blood. The receptors shown here come from a man aged 25-45 years with type 1 diabetes. Each CDR3 is given with its conserved first and last residue. D genes are given only for firm matches. Size is stated for part of the rows, as once, few or many counts, or as a class when the clone is expanded.

d_call: TRBD1
cdr3_length: 16
j_call: TRBJ2-3
v_call: TRBV5-1
clone_size: -
cdr3_aa: CASSRTGGESADTQYF
cdr3_nt: TGCGCCAGCAGCAGGACAGGGGGCGAGAGCGCAGATACGCAGTATTTT

d_call: -
cdr3_length: 13
j_call: TRBJ1-1
v_call: TRBV7-2
clone_size: -
cdr3_aa: CASSSTQGTEAFF
cdr3_nt: TGTGCCAGCAGTTCCACCCAGGGTACTGAAGCTTTCTTT

d_call: TRBD1
cdr3_length: 14
j_call: TRBJ1-5
v_call: TRBV2
clone_size: -
cdr3_aa: CASSATGGNQPQHF
cdr3_nt: TGTGCCAGCAGCGCTACAGGGGGCAATCAGCCCCAGCATTTT

d_call: -
cdr3_length: 11
j_call: TRBJ1-6
v_call: TRBV30
clone_size: -
cdr3_aa: CAWSVSSPLHF
cdr3_nt: TGTGCCTGGAGTGTTTCCTCACCCCTCCACTTT

d_call: -
cdr3_length: 14
j_call: TRBJ2-3
v_call: TRBV2
clone_size: few
cdr3_aa: CASSGWQLTDTQYF
cdr3_nt: TGTGCCAGCAGTGGGTGGCAGCTCACAGATACGCAGTATTTT

d_call: -
cdr3_length: 15
j_call: TRBJ2-6
v_call: TRBV28
clone_size: -
cdr3_aa: CASIQGGAGANVLTF
cdr3_nt: TGTGCCAGCATCCAGGGAGGAGCTGGGGCCAACGTCCTGACTTTC

d_call: -
cdr3_length: 15
j_call: TRBJ2-5
v_call: TRBV2
clone_size: few
cdr3_aa: CASSETGRSEETQYF
cdr3_nt: TGTGCCAGCAGTGAAACAGGGAGGTCAGAAGAGACCCAGTACTTC

d_call: -
cdr3_length: 12
j_call: TRBJ2-3
v_call: TRBV2
clone_size: few
cdr3_aa: CASSRQTDTQYF
cdr3_nt: TGTGCCAGCAGTCGCCAGACAGATACGCAGTATTTT

d_call: TRBD2
cdr3_length: 12
j_call: TRBJ2-5
v_call: TRBV28
clone_size: -
cdr3_aa: CASRREPRAQYF
cdr3_nt: TGTGCCAGCAGGCGGGAGCCCCGGGCCCAGTACTTC

d_call: TRBD1
cdr3_length: 15
j_call: TRBJ2-2
v_call: TRBV29-1
clone_size: -
cdr3_aa: CSVVTGAMNTGELFF
cdr3_nt: TGCAGCGTTGTTACAGGGGCCATGAACACCGGGGAGCTGTTTTTT

d_call: -
cdr3_length: 13
j_call: TRBJ1-6
v_call: TRBV5-6
clone_size: few
cdr3_aa: CASSLAGGWALHF
cdr3_nt: TGTGCCAGCAGCTTGGCGGGTGGCTGGGCCCTCCACTTT

d_call: TRBD2
cdr3_length: 16
j_call: TRBJ2-3
v_call: TRBV6-1
clone_size: -
cdr3_aa: CASSGRTSGGTDTQYF
cdr3_nt: TGTGCCAGCAGTGGGAGGACTAGCGGGGGAACAGATACGCAGTATTTT

d_call: -
cdr3_length: 13
j_call: TRBJ2-3
v_call: TRBV11-2
clone_size: -
cdr3_aa: CASSLGVGDTQYF
cdr3_nt: TGTGCCAGCAGCTTAGGAGTCGGGGATACGCAGTATTTT

d_call: -
cdr3_length: 14
j_call: TRBJ2-3
v_call: TRBV2
clone_size: few
cdr3_aa: CASRPGLNAETQYF
cdr3_nt: TGTGCCAGCAGACCGGGACTCAATGCAGAGACGCAGTATTTT

d_call: TRBD1
cdr3_length: 15
j_call: TRBJ2-1
v_call: TRBV5-6
clone_size: few
cdr3_aa: CASSFRQGGKNEQFF
cdr3_nt: TGTGCCAGCAGCTTCCGACAGGGTGGAAAAAATGAGCAGTTCTTC

d_call: TRBD1
cdr3_length: 14
j_call: TRBJ2-7
v_call: TRBV27
clone_size: -
cdr3_aa: CASSPIRTGGEQYF
cdr3_nt: TGTGCCAGCAGTCCCATTCGGACAGGGGGCGAGCAGTACTTC

d_call: TRBD2
cdr3_length: 15
j_call: TRBJ2-5
v_call: TRBV6-1
clone_size: few
cdr3_aa: CASSKGLAGQETQYF
cdr3_nt: TGTGCCAGCAGTAAAGGACTAGCGGGGCAAGAGACCCAGTACTTC